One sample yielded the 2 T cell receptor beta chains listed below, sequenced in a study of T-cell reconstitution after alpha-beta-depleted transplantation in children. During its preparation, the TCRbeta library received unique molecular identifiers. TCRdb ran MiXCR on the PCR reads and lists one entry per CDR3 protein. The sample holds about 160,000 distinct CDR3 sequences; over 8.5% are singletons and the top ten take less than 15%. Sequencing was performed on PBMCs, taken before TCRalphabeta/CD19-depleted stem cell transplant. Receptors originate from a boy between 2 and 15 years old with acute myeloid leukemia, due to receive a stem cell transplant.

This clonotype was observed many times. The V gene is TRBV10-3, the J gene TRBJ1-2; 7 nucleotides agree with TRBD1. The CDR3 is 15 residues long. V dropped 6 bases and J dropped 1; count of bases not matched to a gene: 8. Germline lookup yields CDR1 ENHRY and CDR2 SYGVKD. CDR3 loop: CAIRHTGQDNYGYTF. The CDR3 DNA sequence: TGTGCCATCAGACACACTGGACAGGATAACTATGGCTACACCTTC.

The CDR3 DNA reads as TGTGCCAGCAGTTTCGGGGACAGGGATGGCTACACCTTC. Its protein product is CASSFGDRDGYTF. This chain links TRBV12-3 or TRBV12-4 with TRBJ1-2; 9 bases fit TRBD1. V shed 3 bases and J 6 bases; nucleotides not matched to a gene: 2. The CDR3 runs 13 residues.